This is a list of T cell receptor beta chains from one sample in a study of cytomegalovirus exposure and HLA in healthy donors. Measured with immunoSEQ multiplex PCR; TCRdb has only the in-frame clones, and not every one. The repertoire holds tens of thousands of clones, with around 76% as singletons. What was sequenced was PBMCs. Receptors originate from a man aged 45-65 years in good health and CMV-seronegative. CDR3s include the opening cysteine and the closing phenylalanine or tryptophan. The D gene is left open where the match is weak. A clone size is listed for some rows: how often the clone was seen (once, few, many), or a class if it is expanded.

cdr3_aa | cdr3_nt | j_call | v_call | clone_size | cdr3_length | d_call
CASSVAMSSSGNTIYF | TGTGCCAGCAGCGTGGCCATGTCAAGCTCTGGAAACACCATATATTTT | TRBJ1-3 | TRBV9 | - | 16 | -
CASSGRDRGPNTEAFF | TGTGCCAGTAGTGGGCGGGACAGGGGGCCTAACACTGAAGCTTTCTTT | TRBJ1-1 | TRBV19 | - | 16 | TRBD1
CASSSDRVSTEAFF | TGTGCCAGCAGTTCGGACAGGGTGAGCACTGAAGCTTTCTTT | TRBJ1-1 | TRBV5-4 | - | 14 | TRBD1
CASSTRTGRGNTEAFF | TGTGCCAGCAGCACCCGAACAGGGAGGGGTAACACTGAAGCTTTCTTT | TRBJ1-1 | TRBV7-2 | few | 16 | -
CASLKSRSNTGELFF | TGTGCCAGCCTAAAGAGTAGATCGAACACCGGGGAGCTGTTTTTT | TRBJ2-2 | TRBV6-5 | - | 15 | -
CASSSTTGNNEKLFF | TGCGCCAGCAGCTCCACTACAGGGAATAATGAAAAACTGTTTTTT | TRBJ1-4 | TRBV5-1 | - | 15 | -
CASSLPRTEAFF | TGTGCCAGCAGCTTACCCCGCACTGAAGCTTTCTTT | TRBJ1-1 | TRBV7-2 | - | 12 | -
CASSSSGSSYNEQFF | TGTGCCAGCAGCTCTAGCGGGAGCTCCTACAATGAGCAGTTCTTC | TRBJ2-1 | TRBV5-6 | - | 15 | TRBD2
CASSAPDSSYEQYF | TGTGCCAGCTCCGCCCCGGACAGCTCCTACGAGCAGTACTTC | TRBJ2-7 | TRBV18 | - | 14 | -
CASSGGGGSKYEQYF | TGTGCCAGCAGTGGGGGTGGCGGGAGTAAATACGAGCAGTACTTC | TRBJ2-7 | TRBV6-5 | - | 15 | TRBD2
CASSLDSFGTDTQYF | TGTGCCAGCAGCTTGGACAGTTTTGGAACAGATACGCAGTATTTT | TRBJ2-3 | TRBV5-6 | few | 15 | -